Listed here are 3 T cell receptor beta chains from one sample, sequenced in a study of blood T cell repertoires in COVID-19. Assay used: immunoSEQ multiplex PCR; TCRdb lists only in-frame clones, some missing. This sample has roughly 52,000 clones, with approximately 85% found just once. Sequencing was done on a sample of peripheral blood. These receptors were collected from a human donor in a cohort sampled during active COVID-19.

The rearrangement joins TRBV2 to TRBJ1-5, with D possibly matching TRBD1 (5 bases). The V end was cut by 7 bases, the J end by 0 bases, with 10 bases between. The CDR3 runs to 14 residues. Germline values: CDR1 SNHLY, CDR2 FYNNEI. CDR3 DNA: TGTGCCAGCAAAGGCGGGGGTAGCAATCAGCCCCAGCATTTT. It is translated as CASKGGGSNQPQHF.

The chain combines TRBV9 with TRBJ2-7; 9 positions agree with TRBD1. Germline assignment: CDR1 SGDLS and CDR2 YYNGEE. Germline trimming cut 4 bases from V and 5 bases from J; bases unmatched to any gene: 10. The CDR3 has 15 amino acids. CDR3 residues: CASSPDGTGYNEQYF. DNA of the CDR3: TGTGCCAGCAGCCCCGACGGGACAGGGTATAACGAGCAGTACTTC.

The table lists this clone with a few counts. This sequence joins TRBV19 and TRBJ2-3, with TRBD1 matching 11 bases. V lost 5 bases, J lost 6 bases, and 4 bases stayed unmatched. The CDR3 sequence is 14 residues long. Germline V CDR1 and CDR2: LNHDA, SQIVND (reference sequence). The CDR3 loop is CASSSGQGEDTQYF. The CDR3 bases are TGTGCCAGTAGTTCGGGACAGGGGGAGGATACGCAGTATTTT. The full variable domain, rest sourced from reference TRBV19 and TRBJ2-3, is DGGITQSPKYLFRKEGQNVTLSCEQNLNHDAMYWYRQDPGQGLRLIYYSQIVNDFQKGDIAEGYSVSREKKESFPLTVTSAQKNPTAFYLCASSSGQGEDTQYFGPGTRLTVL.